A selection of T cell receptor beta chains follows, all from one sample in a study of T cell repertoires in cytomegalovirus infection. TCRdb recomputed calls from the reads with MiXCR, one row per CDR3 protein. The table has hundreds of thousands of distinct CDR3 sequences, around a third seen once. No antigen has been assigned to these receptors. The sequences come from cultured PBMCs, collected from culture after CMV antigen stimulation. Receptor source: a human donor in good health (CMV status not recorded). Some clones in this sample may be carry-over from other donors' samples. Both conserved end residues are part of each CDR3. A D gene is named only where the DNA matches it firmly. Size tells how often a clone was seen (once, few, many) or the class of an expanded clone, and some rows leave it out.

j_call: TRBJ2-7
v_call: TRBV7-8
clone_size: many
d_call: TRBD2
cdr3_nt: TGTGCCAGCAGCCAAAAAAGACTAGCGGGGAGCTCCTACGAGCAGTACTTC
cdr3_aa: CASSQKRLAGSSYEQYF

j_call: TRBJ2-3
v_call: TRBV7-2
clone_size: many
d_call: TRBD2
cdr3_nt: TGTGCCAGCAGCTTAGATGAACTAGCGGGGCTGGGGGATACGCAGTATTTT
cdr3_aa: CASSLDELAGLGDTQYF

j_call: TRBJ2-7
v_call: TRBV7-2
clone_size: many
d_call: TRBD2
cdr3_nt: TGTGCCAGCAGCTTTACTAGCGGGGACTACGAGCAGTACTTC
cdr3_aa: CASSFTSGDYEQYF

j_call: TRBJ1-2
v_call: TRBV6-1
clone_size: few
d_call: -
cdr3_nt: TGTGCCAGCAGTCGAACCACTGGTCATGGCTACACCTTC
cdr3_aa: CASSRTTGHGYTF

j_call: TRBJ2-5
v_call: TRBV7-2
clone_size: many
d_call: TRBD2
cdr3_nt: TGTGCCAGCAGCTTACGGGGGGAAGAGACCCAGTACTTC
cdr3_aa: CASSLRGEETQYF

j_call: TRBJ1-3
v_call: TRBV7-8
clone_size: many
d_call: -
cdr3_nt: TGTGCCAGCAGCTTAGGCTGGGGCTCTACTGGAAACACCATATATTTT
cdr3_aa: CASSLGWGSTGNTIYF

j_call: TRBJ2-1
v_call: TRBV6-1
clone_size: few
d_call: TRBD1
cdr3_nt: TGTGCCAGCAGTGATGGGACAGGGGGCCACAATGAGCAGTTCTTC
cdr3_aa: CASSDGTGGHNEQFF

j_call: TRBJ2-7
v_call: TRBV28
clone_size: few
d_call: -
cdr3_nt: TGTGCCAGCAGTTTAGGGGAGGCATTCTACGAGCAGTACTTC
cdr3_aa: CASSLGEAFYEQYF

j_call: TRBJ2-3
v_call: TRBV4-3
clone_size: few
d_call: TRBD2
cdr3_nt: TGCGCCAGCAGCACACTAGCGGGAGAATCAGATACGCAGTATTTT
cdr3_aa: CASSTLAGESDTQYF

j_call: TRBJ2-2
v_call: TRBV12-3/TRBV12-4
clone_size: -
d_call: TRBD2
cdr3_nt: TGTGCCAGCAGCCTTAGCGGGAGAAACACCGGGGAGCTGTTTTTT
cdr3_aa: CASSLSGRNTGELFF

j_call: TRBJ1-3
v_call: TRBV5-4
clone_size: once
d_call: -
cdr3_nt: TGTGCCAGCAGCTTGGCCGGGATCTCTGGAAACACCATATATTTT
cdr3_aa: CASSLAGISGNTIYF

j_call: TRBJ1-6
v_call: TRBV12-3/TRBV12-4
clone_size: -
d_call: TRBD1
cdr3_nt: TGTGCCAGCAGGTCTGACAGGGGCTATAATTCACCCCTCCACTTT
cdr3_aa: CASRSDRGYNSPLHF

j_call: TRBJ2-5
v_call: TRBV6-1
clone_size: -
d_call: -
cdr3_nt: TGTGCCAGCAGTCCCACTACGACCCAGTACTTC
cdr3_aa: CASSPTTTQYF

j_call: TRBJ2-5
v_call: TRBV2
clone_size: -
d_call: -
cdr3_nt: TGTGCCAGCCAAGTAGGAGAGACCCAGTACTTC
cdr3_aa: CASQVGETQYF

j_call: TRBJ1-1
v_call: TRBV7-6
clone_size: many
d_call: -
cdr3_nt: TGTGCCAGCAGCGATCCCAGGGGCCCCACTGAAGCTTTCTTT
cdr3_aa: CASSDPRGPTEAFF

j_call: TRBJ2-5
v_call: TRBV20-1
clone_size: -
d_call: TRBD2
cdr3_nt: TGCAGTGCTAGTAGCGGGGCACAAGAGACCCAGTACTTC
cdr3_aa: CSASSGAQETQYF

j_call: TRBJ2-3
v_call: TRBV18
clone_size: -
d_call: -
cdr3_nt: TGTGCCAGTCATGGTTGGTTCTCAGATACGCAGTATTTT
cdr3_aa: CASHGWFSDTQYF

j_call: TRBJ2-5
v_call: TRBV7-8
clone_size: -
d_call: -
cdr3_nt: TGTGCCAGCAGCTTAGCGGCGCTCGGGGAGACCCAGTACTTC
cdr3_aa: CASSLAALGETQYF

j_call: TRBJ1-2
v_call: TRBV14
clone_size: few
d_call: TRBD1
cdr3_nt: TGTGCCAGCAGCCCATTGACAGGGGAAGCTAACTATGGCTACACCTTC
cdr3_aa: CASSPLTGEANYGYTF

j_call: TRBJ2-1
v_call: TRBV12-3/TRBV12-4
clone_size: -
d_call: TRBD1
cdr3_nt: TGTGCCAGCACCCCTCTAGGGACAGGGGGCTACAATGAGCAGTTCTTC
cdr3_aa: CASTPLGTGGYNEQFF

j_call: TRBJ2-3
v_call: TRBV12-3/TRBV12-4
clone_size: -
d_call: -
cdr3_nt: TGTGCCAGCAGTTTAGCGGTCGAGAGCTTTACAGATACGCAGTATTTT
cdr3_aa: CASSLAVESFTDTQYF

j_call: TRBJ2-1
v_call: TRBV12-3/TRBV12-4
clone_size: -
d_call: -
cdr3_nt: TGTGCCAGCAGGTTGGGGGCAGAGCAGTTCTTC
cdr3_aa: CASRLGAEQFF

j_call: TRBJ2-7
v_call: TRBV27
clone_size: -
d_call: TRBD1
cdr3_nt: TGTGCCAGCAGTTGGGGACAGGGGGTCGAGCAGTACTTC
cdr3_aa: CASSWGQGVEQYF

j_call: TRBJ2-7
v_call: TRBV7-2
clone_size: -
d_call: -
cdr3_nt: TGTGCCACCACCGGGGGATCCTCCTACGAGCAGTACTTC
cdr3_aa: CATTGGSSYEQYF

j_call: TRBJ2-1
v_call: TRBV7-2
clone_size: -
d_call: TRBD2
cdr3_nt: TGTGCCAGCAGCCCGACGAGAGATCTAGCGGCTTACAATGAGCAGTTCTTC
cdr3_aa: CASSPTRDLAAYNEQFF

j_call: TRBJ1-1
v_call: TRBV7-9
clone_size: -
d_call: TRBD1
cdr3_nt: TGTGCCAGCAGCGGAACCCGGGACAGAATCACTGAAGCTTTCTTT
cdr3_aa: CASSGTRDRITEAFF

j_call: TRBJ2-7
v_call: TRBV20-1
clone_size: -
d_call: TRBD2
cdr3_nt: TGCAGTGCTCGACTAGCGAATGGGCAGAACGAGCAGTACTTC
cdr3_aa: CSARLANGQNEQYF

j_call: TRBJ2-1
v_call: TRBV7-8
clone_size: few
d_call: TRBD1
cdr3_nt: TGTGCCAGCAGCTCCGAATCCGGGACAGATTACAATGAGCAGTTCTTC
cdr3_aa: CASSSESGTDYNEQFF

j_call: TRBJ1-2
v_call: TRBV11-2
clone_size: -
d_call: -
cdr3_nt: TGTGCCAGCAGCAAACTGACAGGAAGGGCGCGCGGCTACACCTTC
cdr3_aa: CASSKLTGRARGYTF

j_call: TRBJ1-1
v_call: TRBV7-8
clone_size: -
d_call: TRBD1
cdr3_nt: TGTGCCAGCAGCTCAGGCCTTAGACAGGGGAGAGGGACTGAAGCTTTCTTT
cdr3_aa: CASSSGLRQGRGTEAFF

j_call: TRBJ2-2
v_call: TRBV4-1
clone_size: -
d_call: -
cdr3_nt: TGCGCCAGCAGCCAAGATAAGGGCCCGAACACCGGGGAGCTGTTTTTT
cdr3_aa: CASSQDKGPNTGELFF

j_call: TRBJ2-7
v_call: TRBV20-1
clone_size: -
d_call: TRBD2
cdr3_nt: TGCAGTGCTAGACCCGCGAGCGGGGCCTCCTACGAGCAGTACTTC
cdr3_aa: CSARPASGASYEQYF

j_call: TRBJ2-5
v_call: TRBV7-2
clone_size: many
d_call: TRBD1
cdr3_nt: TGTGCCAGCAGCTTAGAAGGGGGCATATCCCAGTACTTC
cdr3_aa: CASSLEGGISQYF

j_call: TRBJ2-1
v_call: TRBV7-2
clone_size: -
d_call: -
cdr3_nt: TGTGCCAGCAGCTTAGTGGCTAGCACCCCAGGTGAGCAGTTCTTC
cdr3_aa: CASSLVASTPGEQFF

j_call: TRBJ1-1
v_call: TRBV7-6
clone_size: -
d_call: -
cdr3_nt: TGTGCCAGCAGCTTTCGGGCCGGGACTAACACTGAAGCTTTCTTT
cdr3_aa: CASSFRAGTNTEAFF

j_call: TRBJ2-5
v_call: TRBV5-1
clone_size: -
d_call: -
cdr3_nt: TGCGCCAGCAGCTTGGCCGGAGACCTAGGCGGGACCCAGTACTTC
cdr3_aa: CASSLAGDLGGTQYF

j_call: TRBJ1-6
v_call: TRBV4-1
clone_size: -
d_call: TRBD1
cdr3_nt: TGCGCCAGCAGCCTCTACTTGGAGGACAGGGGAACATCACCCCTCCACTTT
cdr3_aa: CASSLYLEDRGTSPLHF

j_call: TRBJ1-1
v_call: TRBV6-1
clone_size: -
d_call: -
cdr3_nt: TGTGCCAGCAGTGAACAGGATGGGAACACTGAAGCTTTCTTT
cdr3_aa: CASSEQDGNTEAFF

j_call: TRBJ2-7
v_call: TRBV6-1
clone_size: -
d_call: TRBD2
cdr3_nt: TGTGCCAGCAGACTAGCGGGAGACTACGAGCAGTACTTC
cdr3_aa: CASRLAGDYEQYF

j_call: TRBJ2-6
v_call: TRBV12-3/TRBV12-4
clone_size: -
d_call: -
cdr3_nt: TGTGCCAGCAGTCGACAGTTCTCTGGGGCCAACGTCCTGACTTTC
cdr3_aa: CASSRQFSGANVLTF

j_call: TRBJ1-3
v_call: TRBV28
clone_size: few
d_call: -
cdr3_nt: TGTGCCAGCAGGGGGGACCCCTCTGGAAACACCATATATTTT
cdr3_aa: CASRGDPSGNTIYF

j_call: TRBJ1-2
v_call: TRBV20-1
clone_size: -
d_call: -
cdr3_nt: TGCAGTGCTAGAGATCGCACGGCCTATGGCTACACCTTC
cdr3_aa: CSARDRTAYGYTF

j_call: TRBJ1-1
v_call: TRBV7-9
clone_size: -
d_call: TRBD1
cdr3_nt: TGTGCCAGCAGACCCGGGACAGGGGCCACTGAAGCTTTCTTT
cdr3_aa: CASRPGTGATEAFF

j_call: TRBJ2-2
v_call: TRBV7-8
clone_size: few
d_call: -
cdr3_nt: TGTGCCAGCAGCCCTGACAGACAGAACACCGGGGAGCTGTTTTTT
cdr3_aa: CASSPDRQNTGELFF

j_call: TRBJ2-7
v_call: TRBV20-1
clone_size: few
d_call: -
cdr3_nt: TGCAGTGCCACGGAACTGAGAGCCTACGAGCAGTACTTC
cdr3_aa: CSATELRAYEQYF

j_call: TRBJ1-2
v_call: TRBV7-2
clone_size: many
d_call: -
cdr3_nt: TGTGCCAGCAGCTTGCTGACACTAAGGGACAATGGCTACACCTTC
cdr3_aa: CASSLLTLRDNGYTF

j_call: TRBJ1-1
v_call: TRBV2
clone_size: -
d_call: -
cdr3_nt: TGTGCCAGCAGTGAAATGAACACTGAAGCTTTCTTT
cdr3_aa: CASSEMNTEAFF

j_call: TRBJ1-5
v_call: TRBV7-8
clone_size: many
d_call: -
cdr3_nt: TGTGCCAGCAGCCCGGGAGGGCTTAATCAGCCCCAGCATTTT
cdr3_aa: CASSPGGLNQPQHF

j_call: TRBJ2-1
v_call: TRBV7-2
clone_size: -
d_call: -
cdr3_nt: TGTGCCAGCAGCTTAGACCCCCGACGGCGGACCGTCGTGGGGAATGAGCAGTTCTTC
cdr3_aa: CASSLDPRRRTVVGNEQFF

j_call: TRBJ2-7
v_call: TRBV5-1
clone_size: -
d_call: TRBD2
cdr3_nt: TGCGCCAGCAGCTTTTCTAGCGGGAGGGCCTACGAGCAGTACTTC
cdr3_aa: CASSFSSGRAYEQYF

j_call: TRBJ2-7
v_call: TRBV2
clone_size: -
d_call: -
cdr3_nt: TGTGCCAGCTGTGCGGACAGCCAGGTCCTCTACGAGCAGTACTTC
cdr3_aa: CASCADSQVLYEQYF

j_call: TRBJ2-1
v_call: TRBV6-1
clone_size: few
d_call: TRBD2
cdr3_nt: TGTGCCAGCAGTACCCTAGCGGGGGGCTCCTACAATGAGCAGTTCTTC
cdr3_aa: CASSTLAGGSYNEQFF

j_call: TRBJ2-5
v_call: TRBV19
clone_size: -
d_call: -
cdr3_nt: TGTGCCAGTAGTATAGATCCGGGGAGGAAAGAGACCCAGTACTTC
cdr3_aa: CASSIDPGRKETQYF

j_call: TRBJ2-1
v_call: TRBV7-6
clone_size: few
d_call: -
cdr3_nt: TGTGCCAGCAGCTTGGGACATAGGCTATACAATGAGCAGTTCTTC
cdr3_aa: CASSLGHRLYNEQFF

j_call: TRBJ1-4
v_call: TRBV4-1
clone_size: few
d_call: -
cdr3_nt: TGCGCCAGCAGCCAAGATTTAGGGTATCCCGAAAAACTGTTTTTT
cdr3_aa: CASSQDLGYPEKLFF

j_call: TRBJ2-3
v_call: TRBV7-2
clone_size: few
d_call: -
cdr3_nt: TGTGCCAGCAGCCCCCGGGGGACTAGCACAGATACGCAGTATTTT
cdr3_aa: CASSPRGTSTDTQYF

j_call: TRBJ1-2
v_call: TRBV28
clone_size: few
d_call: TRBD1
cdr3_nt: TGTGCCAGCACCGAGGGGGCGGGCGGCTACACCTTC
cdr3_aa: CASTEGAGGYTF

j_call: TRBJ1-2
v_call: TRBV29-1
clone_size: -
d_call: -
cdr3_nt: TGCAGCGTTGAGAGAGGGATCGACTATGGCTACACCTTC
cdr3_aa: CSVERGIDYGYTF

j_call: TRBJ2-3
v_call: TRBV2
clone_size: -
d_call: -
cdr3_nt: TGTGCCAGCAGTGAAAGGGGCCCCACCACAGATACGCAGTATTTT
cdr3_aa: CASSERGPTTDTQYF

j_call: TRBJ2-1
v_call: TRBV2
clone_size: -
d_call: -
cdr3_nt: TGTGCCAGCAGTGATGGTCTAGGCCGATACAATGAGCAGTTCTTC
cdr3_aa: CASSDGLGRYNEQFF